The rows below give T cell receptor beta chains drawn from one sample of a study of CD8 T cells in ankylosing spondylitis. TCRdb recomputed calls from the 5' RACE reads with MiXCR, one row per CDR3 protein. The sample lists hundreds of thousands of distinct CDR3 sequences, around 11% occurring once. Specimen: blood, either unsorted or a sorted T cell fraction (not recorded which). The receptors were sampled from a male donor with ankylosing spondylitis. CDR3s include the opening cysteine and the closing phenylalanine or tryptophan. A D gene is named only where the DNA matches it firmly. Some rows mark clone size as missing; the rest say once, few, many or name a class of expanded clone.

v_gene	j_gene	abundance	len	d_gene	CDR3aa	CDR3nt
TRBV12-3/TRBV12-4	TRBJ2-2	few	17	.	CASSLAPGGANTGELFF	TGTGCCAGCAGTTTAGCGCCGGGGGGCGCGAACACCGGGGAGCTGTTTTTT
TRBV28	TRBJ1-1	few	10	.	CASSHLRRRF	TGTGCCAGCAGTCACCTTCGGCGCCGCTTT
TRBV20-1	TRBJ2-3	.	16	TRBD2	CCARDPAGDLTDTQYF	TGCTGTGCTAGAGATCCAGCGGGGGACCTCACAGATACGCAGTATTTT
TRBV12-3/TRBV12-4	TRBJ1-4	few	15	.	CASVGPRQGGEKLFF	TGTGCCAGTGTGGGGCCTAGGCAGGGAGGTGAAAAACTGTTTTTT
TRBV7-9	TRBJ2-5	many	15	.	CASSYHPISYETQYF	TGTGCCAGCAGCTACCACCCCATCTCTTATGAGACCCAGTACTTC
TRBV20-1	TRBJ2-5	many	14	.	CSAREGQPQETQYF	TGCAGTGCTAGAGAAGGACAGCCCCAAGAGACCCAGTACTTC
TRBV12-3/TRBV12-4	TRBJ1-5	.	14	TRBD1	CASSRTGREQPQHF	TGTGCCAGCAGTAGGACAGGGCGAGAGCAGCCCCAGCATTTT
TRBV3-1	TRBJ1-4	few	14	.	CASSQRTHGEKLFF	TGTGCCAGCAGCCAAAGGACCCATGGCGAAAAACTGTTTTTT
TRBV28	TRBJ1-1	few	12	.	CASRSGELEAFF	TGTGCCAGCAGGTCAGGTGAACTTGAAGCTTTCTTT
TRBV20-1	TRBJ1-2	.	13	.	CSARTVRLYGYTF	TGCAGTGCTAGAACAGTCCGACTCTATGGCTACACCTTC
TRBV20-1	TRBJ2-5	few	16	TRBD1	CSAKIHRDRGQETQYF	TGCAGTGCTAAGATCCACCGGGACAGGGGACAGGAGACCCAGTACTTC
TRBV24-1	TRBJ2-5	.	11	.	CATSDPETQYF	TGTGCCACCAGTGATCCGGAGACCCAGTACTTC
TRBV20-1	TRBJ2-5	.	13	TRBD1	CSAAGTGGQTQYF	TGCAGTGCTGCCGGGACAGGGGGGCAGACCCAGTACTTC
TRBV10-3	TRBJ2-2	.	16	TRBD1	CAISERGQGNTGELFF	TGTGCCATCAGTGAGAGGGGACAGGGGAACACCGGGGAGCTGTTTTTT
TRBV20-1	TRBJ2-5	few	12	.	CSARDQVKTQYF	TGCAGTGCTAGAGATCAAGTTAAGACCCAGTACTTC
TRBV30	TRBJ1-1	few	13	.	CAWRDSEDTEAFF	TGTGCCTGGAGAGACAGCGAGGACACTGAAGCTTTCTTT
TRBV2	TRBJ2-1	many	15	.	CASKFAGSLGNEQFF	TGTGCCAGCAAATTTGCGGGGTCCCTGGGAAATGAGCAGTTCTTC
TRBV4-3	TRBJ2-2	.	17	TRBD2	CASSPDLAGGITGELFF	TGCGCCAGCAGCCCCGACCTAGCGGGAGGAATAACCGGGGAGCTGTTTTTT
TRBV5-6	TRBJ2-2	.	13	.	CASSFGQTGELFF	TGTGCCAGCAGCTTTGGTCAGACCGGGGAGCTGTTTTTT
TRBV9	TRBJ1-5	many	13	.	CASSADSNQPQHF	TGTGCCAGCAGTGCGGACAGTAATCAGCCCCAGCATTTT
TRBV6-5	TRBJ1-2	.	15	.	CASSYSRQRNYGYTF	TGTGCCAGCAGTTACTCGAGACAGCGAAACTATGGCTACACCTTC
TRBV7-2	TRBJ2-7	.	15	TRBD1	CASSKTGQVLYEQYF	TGTGCCAGCAGCAAAACGGGACAGGTCCTCTACGAGCAGTACTTC
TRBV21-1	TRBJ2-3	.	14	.	CASSKGEEANTQYF	TGTGCCAGCAGCAAAGGAGAGGAGGCCAATACGCAGTATTTT
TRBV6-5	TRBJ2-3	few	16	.	CASSYSNQGWLDTQYF	TGTGCCAGCAGTTACTCGAATCAGGGGTGGCTAGATACGCAGTATTTT
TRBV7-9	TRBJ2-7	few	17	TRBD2	CASSLVLAGDEGYEQYF	TGTGCCAGCAGCTTAGTTCTAGCGGGAGATGAAGGGTACGAGCAGTACTTC
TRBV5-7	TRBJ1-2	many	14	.	CASSLENHTYGYTF	TGTGCCAGCAGCTTGGAGAACCATACTTATGGCTACACCTTC
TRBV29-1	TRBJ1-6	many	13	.	CSVGRDYNSPLHF	TGCAGCGTTGGAAGGGACTATAATTCACCCCTCCACTTT
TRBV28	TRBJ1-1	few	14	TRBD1	CASGTGGFGTEAFF	TGTGCCAGCGGGACAGGGGGTTTCGGAACTGAAGCTTTCTTT
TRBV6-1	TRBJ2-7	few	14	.	CASSENGRTYEQYF	TGTGCCAGCAGTGAAAACGGTCGGACCTACGAGCAGTACTTC
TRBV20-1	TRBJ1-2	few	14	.	CSARSHRSNYGYTF	TGCAGTGCTAGATCACACAGGAGTAACTATGGCTACACCTTC
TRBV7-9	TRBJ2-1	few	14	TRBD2	CASSDGLAGAKGVF	TGTGCCAGCAGCGACGGACTAGCGGGGGCCAAAGGAGTCTTC
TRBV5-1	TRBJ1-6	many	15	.	CASSPDSPYNSPLHF	TGCGCCAGCAGCCCGGACAGCCCCTATAATTCACCCCTCCACTTT
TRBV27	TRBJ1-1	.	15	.	CASLSREREASRAFF	TGTGCCAGCTTATCCCGGGAGAGGGAGGCCAGTAGAGCTTTCTTT